The rows below give T cell receptor beta chains drawn from one sample of a study of T cells in Graves' hyperthyroidism and ophthalmopathy. Using its own MiXCR run on the multiplex PCR reads, TCRdb lists one record per CDR3 protein. The sample records about 520,000 distinct CDR3 sequences, less than 25% being singletons. Sequenced sample: blood. The receptors were gathered from a man aged 18 to 29 with Graves' hyperthyroidism. CDR3s include the opening cysteine and the closing phenylalanine or tryptophan. A D gene is named only where the DNA matches it firmly. Expanded clones are given a class, and other clones once, few, many or no size at all.

>many|NA|TRBJ1-1|TRBV12-5
CASGSQGGTEAFF
TGTGCTAGTGGTTCCCAGGGTGGCACTGAAGCTTTCTTT
>few|TRBD1|TRBJ1-2|TRBV20-1
CSATGTGGSNGYTF
TGCAGTGCTACCGGGACAGGGGGCTCGAATGGCTACACCTTC
>many|NA|TRBJ2-5|TRBV13
CASSLWGEETQYF
TGTGCCAGCAGCTTGTGGGGAGAAGAGACCCAGTACTTC
>many|NA|TRBJ1-1|TRBV2
CASSRRRADTEAFF
TGTGCCAGCAGCCGACGGCGTGCGGACACTGAAGCTTTCTTT
>many|NA|TRBJ1-3|TRBV4-2
CASSQDEGNTIYF
TGTGCCAGCAGCCAAGATGAAGGAAACACCATATATTTT
>many|NA|TRBJ2-2|TRBV7-8
CASSVTLNTGELFF
TGTGCCAGCAGCGTCACCCTGAACACCGGGGAGCTGTTTTTT
>many|NA|TRBJ1-1|TRBV6-2/TRBV6-3
CASSPRLGTGNTEAFF
TGTGCCAGCAGTCCCCGGCTGGGCACCGGGAACACTGAAGCTTTCTTT
>NA|TRBD1|TRBJ1-1|TRBV12-3/TRBV12-4
CASSSSSAGQGLNTEAFF
TGTGCCAGCAGTTCGTCCTCCGCGGGACAGGGCCTGAACACTGAAGCTTTCTTT
>few|NA|TRBJ1-2|TRBV19
CASSIDTLYGYTF
TGTGCCAGTAGTATCGATACCCTCTATGGCTACACCTTC
>many|TRBD1|TRBJ2-2|TRBV12-5
CASGFTGTGVTGELFF
TGTGCTAGTGGTTTTACCGGGACAGGGGTTACCGGGGAGCTGTTTTTT
>many|NA|TRBJ1-5|TRBV6-1
CASSELQARNQPQHF
TGTGCCAGCAGTGAATTGCAGGCCAGAAATCAGCCCCAGCATTTT
>many|NA|TRBJ1-1|TRBV29-1
CSAKQAPGTEAFF
TGCAGCGCTAAACAGGCTCCTGGCACTGAAGCTTTCTTT
>many|NA|TRBJ1-5|TRBV2
CASSVILSEPQHF
TGTGCCAGCAGTGTAATTTTATCGGAGCCCCAGCATTTT
>many|NA|TRBJ2-4|TRBV30
CAWSDGRHIQYF
TGTGCCTGGAGTGACGGACGACACATTCAGTACTTC
>NA|TRBD1|TRBJ2-2|TRBV28
CASSLMRQGTGELFF
TGTGCCAGCAGTTTAATGAGACAGGGGACCGGGGAGCTGTTTTTT
>many|TRBD1|TRBJ2-7|TRBV7-2
CASSFSGTGSYEQYF
TGTGCCAGCAGCTTTTCCGGGACAGGCTCCTACGAGCAGTACTTC
>many|TRBD2|TRBJ2-7|TRBV5-1
CASTLPEGSGPYEQYF
TGCGCCAGTACCCTACCAGAGGGTAGCGGGCCGTACGAGCAGTACTTC
>NA|NA|TRBJ2-3|TRBV6-1
CASSERASTDTQYF
TGTGCCAGCAGTGAGAGGGCTAGCACAGATACGCAGTATTTT
>NA|NA|TRBJ1-6|TRBV6-1
CASSETGWNSPLHF
TGTGCCAGCAGTGAAACAGGGTGGAATTCACCCCTCCACTTT
>many|NA|TRBJ1-1|TRBV6-5
CASSYSGGRNEAFF
TGTGCCAGCAGTTACTCGGGGGGGCGGAATGAAGCTTTCTTT
>few|NA|TRBJ2-5|TRBV18
CASSRGTKKETQYF
TGTGCCAGCTCACGCGGGACAAAGAAAGAGACCCAGTACTTC
>many|NA|TRBJ2-5|TRBV20-1
CSASYQRGIQYF
TGCAGTGCTAGTTACCAGAGAGGGATCCAGTACTTC
>few|NA|TRBJ2-3|TRBV20-1
CSASTGPDTQYF
TGCAGTGCTAGTACAGGGCCAGATACGCAGTATTTT
>NA|NA|TRBJ1-5|TRBV28
CASNTGGQPQHF
TGTGCCAGCAACACTGGAGGCCAGCCCCAGCATTTT
>few|TRBD2|TRBJ2-7|TRBV6-1
CASRGLARGYEQYF
TGTGCCAGCAGGGGACTAGCGAGGGGTTACGAGCAGTACTTC
>NA|NA|TRBJ1-2|TRBV6-1
CASSPVKAGDYGYTF
TGTGCCAGCAGCCCGGTTAAGGCTGGGGACTATGGCTACACCTTC
>many|NA|TRBJ2-2|TRBV6-1
CASSGGWALNSGELFF
TGTGCCAGCAGTGGAGGGTGGGCTCTCAACAGCGGGGAGCTGTTTTTT
>NA|TRBD1|TRBJ2-7|TRBV12-3/TRBV12-4
CASRERTGPYEQYF
TGTGCCAGCAGGGAAAGGACAGGGCCCTACGAGCAGTACTTC
>many|NA|TRBJ2-7|TRBV12-3/TRBV12-4
CASSPRGQFYEQYF
TGTGCCAGCAGTCCGCGAGGACAGTTCTACGAGCAGTACTTC
>many|NA|TRBJ1-1|TRBV13
CASSSRDGPNTEAFF
TGTGCCAGCAGCTCGAGGGACGGACCGAACACTGAAGCTTTCTTT
>many|NA|TRBJ2-7|TRBV6-2/TRBV6-3
CASRESQGQYF
TGTGCCAGCAGGGAGTCACAGGGTCAGTACTTC
>NA|NA|TRBJ1-2|TRBV2
CASSDRVINYGYTF
TGTGCCAGCAGTGACAGAGTCATTAACTATGGCTACACCTTC
>many|NA|TRBJ1-2|TRBV6-2/TRBV6-3
CASAYGGYGYTF
TGTGCCAGCGCTTATGGGGGCTATGGCTACACCTTC
>many|NA|TRBJ2-7|TRBV30
CAWSVSAGLYEQYF
TGTGCCTGGAGTGTATCAGCAGGGCTCTACGAGCAGTACTTC
>few|NA|TRBJ2-5|TRBV3-1
CASSRGEIKETQYF
TGTGCCAGCAGCCGCGGGGAAATTAAAGAGACCCAGTACTTC
>few|NA|TRBJ2-6|TRBV11-3
CASSLGQSFSGANVLTF
TGTGCCAGCAGCTTAGGACAGTCCTTCTCTGGGGCCAACGTCCTGACTTTC
>many|NA|TRBJ2-7|TRBV13
CASSLRITYEQYF
TGTGCCAGCAGCTTGCGAATTACCTACGAGCAGTACTTC
>many|NA|TRBJ1-2|TRBV24-1
CATSPKGGIYGYTF
TGTGCCACCAGTCCCAAGGGAGGGATCTATGGCTACACCTTC
>many|TRBD1|TRBJ1-1|TRBV7-6
CASSLVSGTEMNTEAFF
TGTGCCAGCAGCTTAGTTTCCGGGACAGAAATGAACACTGAAGCTTTCTTT
>many|TRBD1|TRBJ1-5|TRBV19
CASKVRTGEDGQPQHF
TGTGCCAGTAAGGTGAGGACAGGGGAAGATGGACAGCCCCAGCATTTT
>few|NA|TRBJ1-4|TRBV11-2
CASSLGVAPLATNEKLFF
TGTGCCAGCAGCTTAGGAGTAGCTCCCCTTGCAACTAATGAAAAACTGTTTTTT
>many|TRBD1|TRBJ1-1|TRBV12-3/TRBV12-4
CASSPGTGGEAFF
TGTGCCAGCAGCCCCGGGACAGGGGGGGAAGCTTTCTTT
>many|TRBD1|TRBJ2-7|TRBV6-1
CASREPGQGRHEQYF
TGTGCCAGCAGGGAGCCGGGACAGGGACGCCACGAGCAGTACTTC
>many|NA|TRBJ2-5|TRBV18
CASSPQSETQYF
TGTGCCAGCTCACCACAAAGCGAGACCCAGTACTTC